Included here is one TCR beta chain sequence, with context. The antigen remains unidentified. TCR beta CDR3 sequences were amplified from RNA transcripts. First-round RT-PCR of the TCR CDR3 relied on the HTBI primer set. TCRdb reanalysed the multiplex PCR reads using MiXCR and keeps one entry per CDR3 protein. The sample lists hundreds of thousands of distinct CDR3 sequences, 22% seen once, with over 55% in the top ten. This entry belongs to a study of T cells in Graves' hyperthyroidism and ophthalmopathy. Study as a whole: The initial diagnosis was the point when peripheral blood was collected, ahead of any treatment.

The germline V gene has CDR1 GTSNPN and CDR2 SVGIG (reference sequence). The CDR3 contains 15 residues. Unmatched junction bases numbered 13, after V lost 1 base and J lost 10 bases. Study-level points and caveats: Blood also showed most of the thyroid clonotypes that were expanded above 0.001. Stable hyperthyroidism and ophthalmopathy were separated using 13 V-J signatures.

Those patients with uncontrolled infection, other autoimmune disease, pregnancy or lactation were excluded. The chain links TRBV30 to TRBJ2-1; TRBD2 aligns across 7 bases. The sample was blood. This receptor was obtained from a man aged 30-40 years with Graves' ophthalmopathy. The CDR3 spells CAWSGWETSTREQFF. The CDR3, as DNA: TGTGCCTGGAGTGGTTGGGAGACTAGCACGCGGGAGCAGTTCTTC.